The 29 T cell receptor beta chains below all came from one sample that was sequenced in a study of Graves' ophthalmopathy and Graves' hyperthyroidism. RNA transcripts provided the template for amplifying TCR beta CDR3 regions. An initial RT-PCR round employing HTBI primers preceded a second-round multiplex PCR. Each CDR3 protein is one row after TCRdb ran MiXCR on the multiplex PCR reads. The table shows about half a million distinct CDR3 sequences, with approximately 15% occurring only once. Sequences were obtained from blood. These receptors came from a woman younger than 45 with Graves' ophthalmopathy.

This clonotype was recorded many times. This sequence joins TRBV4-1 and TRBJ1-1; D is unclear. Germline CDR1 reads MGHRA; CDR2 reads YSYEKL. CDR3 size: 13 residues. Trimming cost V 4 bases and J 4 bases, with 10 bases left between them. The CDR3 reads CASSRERFTEAFF. CDR3 in DNA: TGCGCCAGCAGCCGAGAAAGGTTCACTGAAGCTTTCTTT.

The CDR3 spells CSARGGHQPYSNQPQHF. The CDR3 DNA follows: TGCAGTGCTAGGGGGGGACATCAACCTTATAGCAATCAGCCCCAGCATTTT. The V call is TRBV20-1, the J call TRBJ1-5, with a tentative D call TRBD1 (6 bases). The germline V gene encodes CDR1 DFQATT and CDR2 SNEGSKA (reference sequence). This CDR3 has 17 amino acids. V lost 3 bases to trimming and J lost 0 bases, with 18 bases between them.

Ten or more counts support this clonotype. This chain uses TRBV24-1 with TRBJ2-5; TRBD1 agrees at 8 bases. V trimming: 0 bases; J trimming: 3 bases; junction bases outside the gene matches: 2. This CDR3 region has 15 residues. Germline V CDR1 and CDR2: KGHDR, SFDVKD. The CDR3 DNA reads TGTGCCACCAGTGATTTGTCAGGGGGCGAAGAGACCCAGTACTTC. It specifies CATSDLSGGEETQYF.

This clonotype was detected many times. The chain uses TRBV5-1 and TRBJ2-7, with TRBD2 as a possible D gene (5 bases). CDR1 SGHRS and CDR2 YFSETQ come from the germline V gene. The V end lost 0 bases, the J end lost 0 bases, and 13 bases lay between the germline ends. CDR3 length: 16 residues. The CDR3, as DNA: TGCGCCAGCAGCTTGGGTGGAGGACTGAGCTCCTACGAGCAGTACTTC. It specifies CASSLGGGLSSYEQYF.

This clonotype was detected many times. The CDR3 loop reads CSALPPQGGMTKTQYF. CDR3 sequence (DNA): TGCAGTGCTCTTCCCCCTCAAGGGGGGATGACGAAGACCCAGTACTTC. The chain recombines TRBV20-1 with TRBJ2-5; the D call may be TRBD1 or TRBD2 (6 bases each). Trimming took off 5 bases at V and 6 bases at J, with 25 bases between the two ends. This CDR3 spans 16 amino acids. Germline V gene data show CDR1 as DFQATT and CDR2 as SNEGSKA (reference sequence).

The sample holds a few counts of this clonotype. The chain links TRBV7-8 to TRBJ2-2; D might be TRBD2 (5 bases). Germline CDR1 SGHVS, CDR2 FQNEAQ. The V end lost 10 bases, the J end lost 2 bases, and 20 bases lay between the germline ends. The CDR3 spans 16 residues. The CDR3 loop is CATKKSVSSNTGELFF. CDR3 nucleotides: TGTGCCACCAAGAAATCGGTGTCTAGCAACACCGGGGAGCTGTTTTTT.

This clonotype was counted at least ten times. The chain carries TRBV6-5 and TRBJ1-5; no definite D call. The CDR3 is made up of 12 amino acids. Trimming shortened V by 5 bases and J by 2 bases, and 4 bases separated the two germline ends. The V gene's germline CDR1 is MNHEY and CDR2 SVGAGI. The CDR3 coding sequence is TGTGCCAGCAGTAATGGCAATCAGCCCCAGCATTTT. It yields the protein CASSNGNQPQHF.

In this sample, this clonotype turned up many times. The V gene is TRBV11-2, the J gene TRBJ1-2; perhaps TRBD1 as D (6 bases). Trimming removed 0 bases from V and 7 bases from J, with 15 bases in between. This CDR3 is 15 amino acids long. Germline V gene lookup returns CDR1 SGHAT and CDR2 FQNNGV. The DNA for the CDR3 is TGTGCCAGCAGCTTAGACAACAGGGAGTTTTCTGGCTACACCTTC. Protein product: CASSLDNREFSGYTF.

This clonotype was observed a few times. V and J are TRBV20-1 and TRBJ2-7; 10 positions match TRBD2. The V and J ends lost 3 bases and 7 bases, in that order; junction bases with no gene match: 18. The CDR3 runs to 17 residues. CDR1 is DFQATT and CDR2 is SNEGSKA in the germline V gene (reference sequence). The CDR3 DNA follows: TGCAGTGCTAGGGACCCCGGGACTAGCGTCTACCTAGGGGAGCAGTACTTC. Its translation is CSARDPGTSVYLGEQYF.

This clonotype appeared many times. The rearrangement uses TRBV15 and TRBJ2-7, with TRBD1 identical over 12 bases. The CDR3 sequence is 15 residues long. The trim removed 1 base at V and 6 bases at J, leaving 4 bases unmatched. Germline V gives CDR1 LNHNV, CDR2 YYDKDF (reference sequence). CDR3 in amino acids: CATSRVGTGGSEQYF. The DNA for the CDR3 is TGTGCCACCAGCAGAGTTGGGACAGGGGGCTCCGAGCAGTACTTC. Using reference TRBV15 and TRBJ2-7 for the parts outside the CDR3, the full variable domain is DAMVIQNPRYQVTQFGKPVTLSCSQTLNHNVMYWYQQKSSQAPKLLFHYYDKDFNNEADTPDNFQSRRPNTSFCFLDIRSPGLGDTAMYLCATSRVGTGGSEQYFGPGTRLTVT.

The V gene is TRBV25-1, the J gene TRBJ1-1, with D tentatively TRBD1 (6 bases). Germline CDR1 reads MGHDK; CDR2 reads SYGVNS. This CDR3 spans 13 amino acids. Trimming removed 4 bases from V and 7 bases from J, with 13 bases in between. DNA for the CDR3: TGTGCCAGCAGTGTACAGGGTTGGGATGAAGCTTTCTTT. Its protein is CASSVQGWDEAFF.

This clonotype was recorded many times. This chain uses TRBV28 with TRBJ2-7; D is unclear. The CDR3 has 12 amino acids. CDR1 MDHEN and CDR2 SYDVKM come from the germline V gene. V dropped 2 bases and J dropped 6 bases, with 8 bases sitting between them. CDR3 sequence (DNA): TGTGCCAGCAGTTTACCTCTTAGCGAGCAGTACTTC. This gives the protein CASSLPLSEQYF.

This clonotype was observed many times. The V and J genes are TRBV28 and TRBJ2-7; 7 nucleotides agree with TRBD2. CDR1 is MDHEN and CDR2 is SYDVKM in the germline V gene. The CDR3 consists of 15 residues. After removal of 5 bases from V and 0 bases from J, the junction contained 7 bases not matched to a gene. CDR3 coding DNA: TGTGCCAGCAGTCTTAGCGGGCCCAGCTCCTACGAGCAGTACTTC. The encoded protein is CASSLSGPSSYEQYF.

In its sample, this clonotype was seen many times. The chain couples TRBV28 to TRBJ2-2; 9 bases map to TRBD1. The CDR3 consists of 15 residues. V was pared by 5 bases and J by 2 bases, with 3 bases of the junction left unmatched. Germline V CDR1 and CDR2: MDHEN, SYDVKM. CDR3 protein: CASSMDRGNTGELFF. The CDR3 DNA sequence: TGTGCCAGCAGTATGGACAGGGGAAACACCGGGGAGCTGTTTTTT.

In its sample, this clonotype was seen a few times. The chain recombines TRBV30 with TRBJ1-6; D ambiguous. Germline V gene sequence: CDR1 GTSNPN, CDR2 SVGIG (reference sequence). V was cut by 4 bases and J by 7 bases, with 11 bases left in between. The CDR3 is 13 residues long. The chain's CDR3 is CAWTLAPNSPLHF. The CDR3 bases are TGTGCCTGGACTTTGGCCCCGAATTCACCCCTCCACTTT.

This clonotype has only a few counts. V is TRBV5-1 and J is TRBJ1-5; D uncertain. V lost 0 bases and J lost 5, with 12 bases in between. This CDR3 spans 15 amino acids. Per the germline V gene, CDR1 is SGHRS and CDR2 is YFSETQ. The CDR3 reads CASSLDMGRDQPQHF. Here the CDR3 DNA reads TGCGCCAGCAGCTTGGATATGGGTCGGGATCAGCCCCAGCATTTT.

Note on this clonotype: The junction departs from germline at one end; a sequencing error may be responsible. The V call is TRBV6-1, the J call TRBJ2-7; no firm D call. There are 12 residues in the CDR3. Germline V CDR1 and CDR2: MNHNS, SASEGT. The CDR3: CATIIPTYDQYF. Written as DNA, the CDR3 is TGTGCCACTATCATTCCTACCTACGATCAGTACTTC.

This clonotype was seen a handful of times. In DNA form, the CDR3 reads TGTGCCAGCAGTTCAACGAGAATTTACACTGAAGCTTTCTTT. Translated: CASSSTRIYTEAFF. The V gene is TRBV3-1, the J gene TRBJ1-1; D uncertain. The CDR3 has 14 amino acids. Germline CDR1 LGHDT, CDR2 YNNKEL (reference sequence). V was cut by 6 bases and J by 3 bases, with 14 bases left in between.

This clonotype occurred many times. This chain connects TRBV6-1 to TRBJ1-1; D unresolved. V was clipped by 11 bases and J by 1 base, with 11 bases between them. Per the germline V gene, CDR1 is MNHNS and CDR2 is SASEGT. This CDR3 comprises 12 residues. The CDR3 sequence is CASRTANTEAFF. DNA of the CDR3: TGTGCCTCCCGTACAGCGAACACTGAAGCTTTCTTT.

The genes are TRBV3-1 and TRBJ2-7, with TRBD2 matching over 12 bases. With 4 bases clipped from V and 0 bases from J, the junction kept 7 bases outside the gene matches. The V gene's germline CDR1 is LGHDT and CDR2 YNNKEL (reference sequence). The CDR3 runs 17 residues. CDR3 sequence reads: CASSPGLAGRSSYEQYF. CDR3 nucleotide sequence: TGTGCCAGCAGCCCCGGACTAGCGGGAAGGAGCTCCTACGAGCAGTACTTC.

Of note for this clonotype: An end of the junction does not agree with germline; a read error may underlie this. The V call is TRBV4-1, the J call TRBJ1-2; D gene uncertain. This CDR3 region has 18 residues. Germline values: CDR1 MGHRA, CDR2 YSYEKL. DNA for the CDR3: TGCGCCAGCAGCCAAGATGACCTTCGGGCCCTAGGACTTTATGGATACACCTTC. Its protein is CASSQDDLRALGLYGYTF.

This clonotype was seen many times. The chain is built from TRBV7-9 and TRBJ2-4; a possible D gene is TRBD1 (6 bases). This CDR3 comprises 13 residues. Trimming cost V 5 bases and J 8 bases, with 13 bases left between them. Germline loops: CDR1 SEHNR, CDR2 FQNEAQ (reference sequence). The CDR3: CASSNRDGDIQYF. CDR3 in DNA: TGTGCCAGCAGCAACAGGGATGGGGACATTCAGTACTTC.

This clonotype showed up many times. The chain recombines TRBV24-1 with TRBJ2-5, with TRBD1 matching over 11 bases. This CDR3 region has 15 residues. The V gene's germline CDR1 is KGHDR and CDR2 SFDVKD. After removal of 6 bases from V and 4 bases from J, the junction contained 6 bases not matched to a gene. As DNA, the CDR3 is TGTGCCACCAGTTCCCAGGACAGGGGGCGAGAGACCCAGTACTTC. The encoded protein is CATSSQDRGRETQYF.

To note about this clonotype: No conserved phenylalanine or tryptophan is present at the end of the CDR3, so a read error is the likely explanation. The chain is built from TRBV27 and TRBJ2-7; D perhaps matches TRBD2 (5 bases). CDR3 length: 15 residues. V was shortened by 6 bases and J by 7 bases, with 22 bases between the two germline ends. CDR1 and CDR2 from the germline V gene are MNHEY and SMNVEV (reference sequence). DNA of the CDR3: TGTGCCAGCAGCGCCGGCCTCTCCCTGAGAGGGGAGCAGTACTAC. This translates into CASSAGLSLRGEQYY.

This clonotype was found many times. CDR3 amino acids: CASSHTTGFDYGYTF. Written as DNA, the CDR3 is TGTGCCAGCAGCCATACGACAGGTTTTGACTATGGCTACACCTTC. The V call is TRBV12-3 or TRBV12-4, the J call TRBJ1-2; TRBD1 might be the D (6 bases). Trimming left V 6 bases short and J 3 bases short, with 17 bases between. The CDR3 totals 15 residues.

This clonotype has a count of ten or more. A single base separates this from a much larger clone, so it may be a read error. V usage is TRBV12-3 or TRBV12-4 and J usage is TRBJ1-2; 7 bases map to TRBD1. This CDR3 is 12 amino acids long. Losses at the gene ends were 4 bases for V and 6 bases for J; bases not matched to a gene: 2. The CDR3 region is CASSSTGNGYTF. The DNA for the CDR3 is TGTGCCAGCAGTTCGACAGGGAATGGCTACACCTTC.

This clonotype was seen repeatedly, ten times or more. The chain is built from TRBV20-1 and TRBJ2-7, with 13 bases fitting TRBD2. The CDR3 loop spans 18 amino acids. Germline V gene lookup returns CDR1 DFQATT and CDR2 SNEGSKA (reference sequence). Germline trimming cut 0 bases from V and 2 bases from J; bases unmatched to any gene: 10. The CDR3 region has the DNA TGCAGTGCTAGAGATTCGGGACTAGCGGGGAGCCGGGCCTACGAGCAGTACTTC. It is translated as CSARDSGLAGSRAYEQYF.

This clonotype was seen a handful of times. This CDR3 reads CASSYSRQGRTPLHF. The CDR3 DNA sequence: TGTGCCAGCAGTTACTCCCGACAGGGGAGGACACCCCTCCACTTT. V usage is TRBV6-5 and J usage is TRBJ1-6, with 8 bases identical to TRBD1. The CDR3 contains 15 residues. Germline trimming cut 0 bases from V and 11 bases from J; bases unmatched to any gene: 6. In germline, CDR1 is MNHEY, CDR2 SVGAGI.

In its sample, this clonotype was seen many times. The chain is built from TRBV27 and TRBJ2-7; tentative D call: TRBD2 (6 bases). Germline values: CDR1 MNHEY, CDR2 SMNVEV (reference sequence). This CDR3 has 13 amino acids. V was pared by 5 bases and J by 2 bases, with 10 bases between. The DNA for the CDR3 is TGTGCCAGCAGTCCTCGGGAGACCTACGAGCAGTACTTC. Translating gives CASSPRETYEQYF.